This TCR beta chain was recovered during a study of cytomegalovirus exposure and HLA in healthy donors. The repertoire was sequenced with immunoSEQ multiplex PCR; TCRdb's copy has only in-frame clones and lacks some. The sample shows approximately 200,000 clones, under 95% of them seen only once. Study results and caveats: It was reported that the classifier diagnosed cytomegalovirus status with high specificity and sensitivity in both the original and validation cohorts. Subsequent analysis revealed that first-cohort TCR clusters tended to co-occur in the approximately 120 validation repertoires.

Turning to this clone: Antigen: not known.

The sequenced material came from PBMCs. This clonotype was obtained from a woman between 18 and 30 years old in good health and CMV-seronegative.

The CDR3 reads CASRGGSTGELFF. CDR3 nucleotide sequence: TGTGCCAGCAGGGGCGGGAGCACCGGGGAGCTGTTTTTT. V gene TRBV5-6 combines with J gene TRBJ2-2; 7 bases map to TRBD2. CDR1 is SGHDT and CDR2 is YYEEEE in the germline V gene. The CDR3 loop spans 13 amino acids. With 5 bases clipped from V and 4 bases from J, the junction kept 2 bases outside the gene matches. Complete variable domain (other parts from reference TRBV5-6 and TRBJ2-2): DAGVTQSPTHLIKTRGQQVTLRCSPKSGHDTVSWYQQALGQGPQFIFQYYEEEERQRGNFPDRFSGHQFPNYSSELNVNALLLGDSALYLCASRGGSTGELFFGEGSRLTVL.